The present entry profiles one T cell receptor beta chain with its context. Its antigen is as yet unknown. Since the CDR3 does not end with the conserved phenylalanine or tryptophan, this likely comes from a read error. This specimen comes from a study of T cells in Graves' hyperthyroidism and ophthalmopathy. Study-level results: Researchers found most expanded thyroid clonotypes above 0.001 in blood as well.

Trimming took 5 bases from V and 0 from J; bases not matched to a gene: 24. This CDR3 comprises 22 residues. The germline gives CDR1 SGHNT, CDR2 YENEEA. Amplified TCR beta CDR3 regions derived from RNA transcripts. An initial round of RT-PCR targeting the TCR CDR3 relied on the HTBI primer set. TCRdb re-analysed the multiplex PCR reads in MiXCR, keeping a single row per CDR3 protein. The sample lists hundreds of thousands of distinct CDR3 sequences, 35% occurring once. This receptor was identified in a middle-aged woman with Graves' hyperthyroidism. The chain is built from TRBV11-3 and TRBJ2-2, with 7 nucleotides matching TRBD2. Sequencing was performed on blood. The CDR3 sequence: CASSVDLTCGGRNQANTGELFL. In DNA form, the CDR3 reads TGTGCCAGCAGCGTGGACCTTACTTGTGGCGGGAGAAACCAAGCGAACACCGGGGAGCTGTTTCTT.